These 2 T cell receptor beta chains were sequenced from one sample in a study of T cells in Graves' hyperthyroidism and ophthalmopathy. RNA transcripts yielded amplified TCR beta CDR3 regions. When the TCR CDR3 underwent first-round RT-PCR, the HTBI primer set was used. TCRdb recomputed calls from the multiplex PCR reads with MiXCR, one row per CDR3 protein. The table records a few hundred thousand distinct CDR3 sequences, over 15% of them present only once. Sequenced material: blood. The source of these receptors is a woman younger than 35 with Graves' hyperthyroidism.

This clonotype has more than one count but fewer than ten. The chain is built from TRBV20-1 and TRBJ1-6; D call uncertain. Looked up from germline, CDR1 is DFQATT and CDR2 is SNEGSKA (reference sequence). V was trimmed by 1 base and J by 4 bases, leaving 5 bases between them. The CDR3 length is 13 residues. Here the CDR3 reads CSARVEYNSPLHF. CDR3 DNA: TGCAGTGCTAGAGTTGAATATAATTCACCCCTCCACTTT.

This clonotype was seen at least ten times. The chain carries TRBV27 and TRBJ2-4; D not certain. This CDR3 is 13 amino acids long. Germline values: CDR1 MNHEY, CDR2 SMNVEV (reference sequence). The V gene lost 11 bases and the J gene lost 0 bases, with 11 bases spanning the gap. CDR3 nucleotides: TGTGCCGGTCCTCAGGTAGCCAAAAACATTCAGTACTTC. Translated: CAGPQVAKNIQYF.